This T cell receptor beta chain appears in the sequencing data of a study of cytomegalovirus exposure and HLA in healthy donors. PCR employed 60 Vbeta and 13 Jbeta primers. Data came from immunoSEQ multiplex PCR; TCRdb stores just in-frame clones and leaves some out. The sample has tens of thousands of clones, over 60% seen once; the top ten hold about 23%. Study outcomes and limitations: In a later analysis, a genetic analysis reported fewer productive-TCR N-insertions in an Asian-associated ancestry cluster than the cohort average. Reportedly, diagnosis of cytomegalovirus status by the classifier showed high specificity and sensitivity. For most TCR sequences rarity was the rule, although some public TCRs occurred in many donors.

This clone was observed a few times. Its cognate antigen is unknown. The CDR3 loop spans 15 amino acids. Trimming stripped 2 bases from V and 3 bases from J, with 11 bases between. The germline gives CDR1 MNHEY, CDR2 SVGAGI. The chain is built from TRBV6-5 and TRBJ1-3, with D perhaps TRBD1 (5 bases). The specimen sequenced was PBMCs. This receptor was obtained from a man aged 50-59 years in good health and CMV-seropositive. DNA of the CDR3: TGTGCCAGCAGTTACGGTGGGGCCGGTGGAAACACCATATATTTT. As protein: CASSYGGAGGNTIYF.